Listed below are T cell receptor beta chains from one sample, sequenced in a study of neurological immune-mediated disorders. TCRdb re-called the 5' RACE reads through MiXCR, storing one row per CDR3 protein. The repertoire holds some 15,000 distinct CDR3 sequences, under 8% seen once, with around a quarter in the top ten. Material for sequencing was CD8+ T cells from blood. Receptor source: a woman in her thirties or forties in good health. Both conserved end residues are part of each CDR3. A D gene is named only where the DNA matches it firmly. A row's size may be missing; if present it is once, few, many or a size class.

-,many,TRBJ1-1,TRBV10-2,CASNYGDGGPEAFF,TGCGCCAGCAACTACGGGGACGGGGGACCTGAAGCTTTCTTT
-,many,TRBJ1-1,TRBV5-1,CASSLVDTEAFF,TGCGCCAGCAGCTTGGTTGACACTGAAGCTTTCTTT
-,many,TRBJ1-5,TRBV7-9,CASSLTESNQPQHF,TGTGCCAGCAGCCTTACCGAAAGCAATCAGCCCCAGCATTTT
-,many,TRBJ2-1,TRBV11-2,CASSLGGDIGPQFF,TGTGCCAGCAGCTTAGGGGGGGACATAGGGCCGCAGTTCTTC
-,many,TRBJ1-5,TRBV28,CATQGFGQPQHF,TGTGCCACCCAGGGGTTTGGGCAGCCCCAGCATTTT
-,many,TRBJ1-2,TRBV12-3/TRBV12-4,CASSFGARSGYTF,TGTGCCAGCAGTTTTGGGGCTAGGTCTGGCTACACCTTC
-,many,TRBJ1-1,TRBV5-1,CATKSPGDGTEAFF,TGCGCCACTAAGTCCCCAGGGGACGGCACTGAAGCTTTCTTT
-,few,TRBJ2-2,TRBV27,CASSRVAGSPGELFF,TGTGCCAGCAGTCGGGTGGCGGGGTCACCCGGGGAGCTGTTTTTT
-,many,TRBJ2-7,TRBV7-9,CASSSTGRAGSYEQYF,TGTGCCAGCAGCTCCACCGGCAGGGCGGGCTCCTACGAGCAGTACTTC
-,many,TRBJ1-2,TRBV5-1,CASSLDHRLSILGYTF,TGCGCCAGCAGCTTGGATCACCGGCTCAGCATCCTTGGCTACACCTTC
-,many,TRBJ2-2,TRBV5-1,CASSHPVDLSTEAGELFF,TGCGCCAGCAGTCATCCCGTGGATCTATCAACCGAAGCCGGGGAGCTGTTTTTT
TRBD1,-,TRBJ2-1,TRBV5-4,CASRDRGYNEQFF,TGTGCCAGCAGGGACAGGGGATACAATGAGCAGTTCTTC
-,many,TRBJ2-2,TRBV27,CASSDGFHTGELFF,TGTGCCAGCAGTGACGGGTTTCACACCGGGGAGCTGTTTTTT
-,many,TRBJ1-2,TRBV20-1,CSARDVENYGYTF,TGCAGTGCTAGAGATGTGGAGAACTATGGCTACACCTTC
TRBD2,many,TRBJ2-5,TRBV7-9,CASSLGLAWQETQYF,TGTGCCAGCAGCTTAGGACTAGCGTGGCAAGAGACCCAGTACTTC
-,many,TRBJ2-1,TRBV7-8,CASSLALGNLGNEQFF,TGTGCCAGCAGCTTGGCGCTAGGAAACTTAGGCAATGAGCAGTTCTTC
TRBD1,many,TRBJ2-7,TRBV6-2/TRBV6-3,CASSYVRQGAGEQYF,TGTGCCAGCAGTTATGTAAGACAGGGTGCGGGCGAGCAGTACTTC
TRBD1,many,TRBJ2-7,TRBV12-3/TRBV12-4,CASSPGTAYEQYF,TGTGCCAGCAGTCCGGGGACAGCCTACGAGCAGTACTTC
-,many,TRBJ2-1,TRBV7-9,CASSPDQFGAAYNEQFF,TGTGCCAGCAGCCCGGATCAATTTGGAGCGGCCTACAATGAGCAGTTCTTC
TRBD1,many,TRBJ2-1,TRBV12-5,CASAPQGEYNEQFF,TGTGCTAGCGCTCCCCAGGGGGAATACAATGAGCAGTTCTTC
TRBD2,-,TRBJ2-1,TRBV19,CASSIAASGSNEQFF,TGTGCCAGTAGTATCGCGGCTAGCGGGAGTAATGAGCAGTTCTTC
-,many,TRBJ1-1,TRBV4-1,CASSQATLMNTEAFF,TGCGCCAGCAGCCAAGCGACCCTAATGAACACTGAAGCTTTCTTT
TRBD1,many,TRBJ2-7,TRBV5-6,CASSFLGTESYEQYF,TGTGCCAGCAGTTTCCTCGGGACAGAGTCCTACGAGCAGTACTTC
-,-,TRBJ2-2,TRBV19,CASSISETGELFF,TGTGCCAGTAGTATATCAGAGACCGGGGAGCTGTTTTTT
TRBD2,many,TRBJ2-1,TRBV5-1,CASSYGLAGGREQFF,TGCGCCAGCAGCTACGGACTAGCGGGAGGAAGGGAGCAGTTCTTC
-,many,TRBJ2-1,TRBV20-1,CSASSPTDFPSYNEQFF,TGCAGTGCTAGCAGCCCGACTGACTTCCCATCCTACAATGAGCAGTTCTTC
-,many,TRBJ2-7,TRBV27,CASSLNWGHEQYF,TGTGCCAGCAGTTTAAATTGGGGGCATGAGCAGTACTTC
-,many,TRBJ1-3,TRBV7-9,CASSSATDTIYF,TGTGCCAGCAGTTCTGCAACGGACACCATATATTTT
-,many,TRBJ2-7,TRBV5-6,CASSGVGTATTYEQYF,TGTGCCAGCAGCGGAGTCGGGACTGCTACGACCTACGAGCAGTACTTC
-,many,TRBJ2-7,TRBV7-9,CASSWAGESGQYF,TGTGCCAGCAGCTGGGCAGGGGAATCCGGGCAGTACTTC
-,many,TRBJ1-6,TRBV12-3/TRBV12-4,CASSFVTGRSPLHF,TGTGCCAGCAGTTTTGTAACAGGCAGGTCACCCCTCCACTTT
-,many,TRBJ2-4,TRBV5-5,CASSFPPDTPGSKAKNIQYF,TGTGCCAGCAGCTTCCCTCCAGACACTCCGGGGTCAAAAGCGAAAAACATTCAGTACTTC
-,many,TRBJ2-7,TRBV2,CASSEIQVGGQYF,TGTGCCAGCAGTGAAATACAGGTGGGCGGGCAGTACTTC
-,many,TRBJ1-1,TRBV20-1,CSARVGDTEAFF,TGCAGTGCTAGGGTGGGCGACACTGAAGCTTTCTTT
TRBD1,many,TRBJ1-2,TRBV12-3/TRBV12-4,CASTVAGTGKFSNYGYTF,TGTGCCAGCACCGTCGCCGGGACAGGGAAATTTTCCAACTATGGCTACACCTTC